The 11 T cell receptor beta chains below come from one sample, sequenced in a study of T-cell reconstitution after alpha-beta-depleted transplantation in children. Unique molecular identifiers were incorporated when the TCRbeta library was constructed. Via MiXCR, TCRdb re-called the PCR reads, giving one row per CDR3 protein. The data contain approximately 240,000 distinct CDR3 sequences, roughly a tenth of them seen just once; the ten biggest clones take up approximately 28%. The source was PBMCs, collected before TCRalphabeta/CD19-depleted stem cell transplant. The origin of the receptors is a child under two years old with acute myeloid leukemia, due to receive a stem cell transplant.

This clonotype was detected many times. The chain employs TRBV20-1 and TRBJ2-1, with TRBD2 matching 10 bases. CDR1 and CDR2 from the germline V gene are DFQATT and SNEGSKA (reference sequence). There are 14 residues in the CDR3. V gave up 5 bases and J gave up 9 bases; unmatched junction bases: 10. This chain's CDR3 is CSAPKSGRAPEQFF. The CDR3 nucleotides read TGCAGTGCTCCGAAGAGCGGGAGGGCCCCTGAGCAGTTCTTC.

This clonotype was counted ten times or more. The V gene is TRBV27, the J gene TRBJ2-7; D call uncertain. Deletions cut 9 bases from V and 6 bases from J, with 12 bases between. Germline values: CDR1 MNHEY, CDR2 SMNVEV (reference sequence). The CDR3 has 11 amino acids. The CDR3 sequence: CASRGLREQYF. The DNA for the CDR3 is TGTGCCAGTCGAGGTCTCCGCGAGCAGTACTTC.

The chain carries TRBV7-9 and TRBJ1-1; D is ambiguous. The length of the CDR3 is 13 residues. Trimming took off 5 bases at V and 11 bases at J, with 18 bases between the two ends. Germline V gene data show CDR1 as SEHNR and CDR2 as FQNEAQ (reference sequence). In DNA, the CDR3 is TGTGCCAGCAGCCTTCGGGAGGCCTCGACGGCTTTCTTT. Translated, it gives CASSLREASTAFF.

Ten or more counts support this clonotype. The genes are TRBV5-1 and TRBJ2-2; D unresolved. CDR3 length: 13 residues. V lost 5 bases to trimming and J lost 5 bases, with 10 bases between them. Germline CDR1 SGHRS, CDR2 YFSETQ. The CDR3 loop is CASRGSRTGELFF. The CDR3 DNA reads TGCGCCAGCAGGGGTTCGAGGACCGGGGAGCTGTTTTTT.

This clonotype was seen ten or more times. The chain has TRBV20-1 and TRBJ1-1, with a possible D match to TRBD1 (6 bases). The CDR3 covers 13 residues. CDR1 DFQATT and CDR2 SNEGSKA come from the germline V gene (reference sequence). Trimming stripped 3 bases from V and 1 base from J, with 9 bases between. This CDR3 is CSARSRGNTEAFF. The CDR3 DNA is TGCAGTGCTAGGTCCAGGGGGAACACTGAAGCTTTCTTT.

This clonotype has ten or more counts. V usage is TRBV3-1 and J usage is TRBJ1-2, with 7 bases lining up with TRBD1. The CDR3 is made up of 17 amino acids. CDR1 is LGHDT and CDR2 is YNNKEL in the germline V gene (reference sequence). The trim removed 2 bases at V and 6 bases at J, leaving 15 bases unmatched. The CDR3 DNA follows: TGTGCCAGCAGCCAACAGTGGGTCGGGCAGGGGGAAAATGGCTACACCTTC. Its protein product is CASSQQWVGQGENGYTF.

This clonotype was counted a single time. This chain connects TRBV5-1 to TRBJ1-1; 7 positions match TRBD1. This CDR3 has 17 amino acids. Germline V gives CDR1 SGHRS, CDR2 YFSETQ. V shed 4 bases, J shed 4 bases, and the junction held 16 bases outside the gene matches. The CDR3 region has the DNA TGCGCCAGCAGCGGCTTCGGGACAGTTGAGATGGGCACTGAAGCTTTCTTT. This encodes CASSGFGTVEMGTEAFF.

The gene calls are TRBV4-1 and TRBJ2-7, with D possibly being TRBD1 or TRBD2 (5 bases each). Germline CDR1 and CDR2: MGHRA and YSYEKL. Trimming removed 3 bases from V and 4 bases from J, with 13 bases in between. This CDR3 spans 14 amino acids. The CDR3 nucleotides are TGCGCCAGCAGCCATGTGGGGACGGGGTACGAGCAGTACTTC. Translation gives CASSHVGTGYEQYF.

The table lists this clonotype with many counts. In DNA form, the CDR3 reads TGTGCCAGCAGCTTTGAGGAAGCCTATAATTCACCCCTCCACTTT. It codes for CASSFEEAYNSPLHF. J is TRBJ1-6 and V is TRBV7-2, with D unclear. V dropped 3 bases and J dropped 2 bases, with 8 bases sitting between them. CDR3 length: 15 residues. The germline V gene encodes CDR1 SGHTA and CDR2 FQGNSA.

This sequence joins TRBV4-1 and TRBJ2-1; 8 positions match TRBD2. V gave up 1 base and J gave up 6 bases; unmatched junction bases: 11. The CDR3 covers 17 residues. Germline lookup yields CDR1 MGHRA and CDR2 YSYEKL. The CDR3, as DNA: TGCGCCAGCAGCCAAGGGCCAGCGGGGGCTTTTGGCAATGAGCAGTTCTTC. Translated: CASSQGPAGAFGNEQFF.

Many counts were recorded for this clonotype. V usage is TRBV6-1 and J usage is TRBJ1-2; D may be TRBD1 (5 bases). Trimming left V 7 bases short and J 0 bases short, with 18 bases between. The length of the CDR3 is 16 residues. The germline V gene has CDR1 MNHNS and CDR2 SASEGT. The DNA for the CDR3 is TGTGCCAGCATGGTCGATACAGGAGCCCCTAACTATGGCTACACCTTC. This translates into CASMVDTGAPNYGYTF.